What follows are 8 T cell receptor beta chains derived from one specimen sequenced in a study of blood T cell repertoires in COVID-19 (dated by TCRdb to the early 2020s). The library was generated by the immunoSEQ multiplex PCR assay. TCRdb holds this immuneACCESS table with in-frame rearrangements only. Some clones are missing; in checked studies, unresolved V genes explain under half, and the rest has no known cause. The sample includes approximately 180,000 clones, with 70% to 90% observed a single time. Roughly 3% of the sample belongs to the ten largest clones. The sequencing sample was made of peripheral blood. The receptors were sampled from a man aged 60 to 69 with acute or convalescent COVID-19.

The genes are TRBV5-1 and TRBJ1-3; D unresolved. The CDR3 is 14 amino acids. The germline V gene encodes CDR1 SGHRS and CDR2 YFSETQ. V lost 1 base to trimming and J lost 3 bases, with 8 bases between them. CDR3 nucleotide sequence: TGCGCCAGCAGCTTGTCCGGGTTTGGAAACACCATATATTTT. Translation: CASSLSGFGNTIYF.

The CDR3 region is CASSLMGRGGEQFF. CDR3 DNA: TGTGCCAGCAGCTTAATGGGCAGGGGCGGTGAGCAGTTCTTC. This rearrangement joins TRBV11-3 to TRBJ2-1; perhaps TRBD1 as D (6 bases). V lost 2 bases and J 9 bases, leaving 14 bases between the germline ends. The CDR3 totals 14 residues. CDR1 is SGHNT, CDR2 YENEEA, per germline.

The chain has TRBV28 and TRBJ2-6, with unresolved D. CDR1 is MDHEN and CDR2 is SYDVKM in the germline V gene. The length of the CDR3 is 17 residues. V dropped 7 bases and J dropped 0 bases, with 16 bases sitting between them. This CDR3 reads CASIGSSRSSGANVLTF. CDR3 nucleotides: TGTGCCAGCATTGGTAGCTCAAGGTCCTCTGGGGCCAACGTCCTGACTTTC.

V and J are TRBV6-5 and TRBJ2-3, with D tentatively TRBD2 (6 bases). The CDR3 loop spans 13 amino acids. Deletions cut 8 bases from V and 5 bases from J, with 14 bases between. Per germline, CDR1 MNHEY and CDR2 SVGAGI. The chain's CDR3 is CASGTVRGDTQYF. The CDR3 coding sequence is TGTGCCAGCGGGACGGTGCGGGGAGATACGCAGTATTTT.

V usage is TRBV7-2 and J usage is TRBJ2-2; D is undetermined. V was trimmed by 0 bases and J by 6 bases, leaving 11 bases between them. The CDR3 loop spans 15 amino acids. Germline V gene sequence: CDR1 SGHTA, CDR2 FQGNSA. The chain's CDR3 is CASSLAAGPAGELFF. CDR3 nucleotides: TGTGCCAGCAGCTTAGCGGCAGGCCCCGCCGGGGAGCTGTTTTTT. Full variable domain (rest looked up from reference TRBV7-2 and TRBJ2-2): GAGVSQSPSNKVTEKGKDVELRCDPISGHTALYWYRQSLGQGLEFLIYFQGNSAPDKSGLPSDRFSAERTGGSVSTLTIQRTQQEDSAVYLCASSLAAGPAGELFFGEGSRLTVL.

The chain joins TRBV30 to TRBJ1-1; D possibly corresponds to TRBD1 (6 bases). V shed 7 bases and J shed 5 bases, with 17 bases lying between them. The CDR3 spans 13 residues. The germline CDR1 and CDR2 sequences are GTSNPN and SVGIG (reference sequence). CDR3 loop: CALIFDRRTEAFF. Here the CDR3 DNA reads TGTGCCTTAATTTTCGACAGGAGAACTGAAGCTTTCTTT.

This chain's CDR3 is CATSDGRQGKGHGYTF. Here the CDR3 DNA reads TGTGCCACCAGTGATGGGCGACAGGGAAAGGGGCATGGCTACACCTTC. The chain carries TRBV24-1 and TRBJ1-2, with 7 bases fitting TRBD1. Trimming took 3 bases from V and 6 from J; bases not matched to a gene: 12. The CDR3 contains 16 residues. Germline values: CDR1 KGHDR, CDR2 SFDVKD.

This clone was recorded once. V gene TRBV5-6 combines with J gene TRBJ2-2; D is uncertain. The CDR3 is 15 residues long. Trimming took 2 bases from V and 0 from J, leaving 8 bases between them. Germline CDR1 SGHDT, CDR2 YYEEEE. In DNA form, the CDR3 reads TGTGCCAGCAGCTTTTGGGCCGCGAACACCGGGGAGCTGTTTTTT. Protein product: CASSFWAANTGELFF. The full variable domain, rest sourced from reference TRBV5-6 and TRBJ2-2, is DAGVTQSPTHLIKTRGQQVTLRCSPKSGHDTVSWYQQALGQGPQFIFQYYEEEERQRGNFPDRFSGHQFPNYSSELNVNALLLGDSALYLCASSFWAANTGELFFGEGSRLTVL.